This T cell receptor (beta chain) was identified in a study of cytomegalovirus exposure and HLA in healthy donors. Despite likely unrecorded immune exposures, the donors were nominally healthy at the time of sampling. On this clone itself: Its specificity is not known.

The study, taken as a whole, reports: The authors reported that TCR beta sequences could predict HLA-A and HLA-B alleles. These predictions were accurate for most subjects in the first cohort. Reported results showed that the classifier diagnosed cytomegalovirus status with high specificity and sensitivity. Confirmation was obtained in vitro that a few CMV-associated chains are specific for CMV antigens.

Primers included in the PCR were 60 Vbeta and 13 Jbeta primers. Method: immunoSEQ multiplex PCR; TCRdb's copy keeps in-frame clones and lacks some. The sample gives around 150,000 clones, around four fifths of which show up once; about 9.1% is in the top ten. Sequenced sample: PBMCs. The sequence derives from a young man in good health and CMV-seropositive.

CDR3 bases: TGTGCCAGCAGCTTACTTGCAGGGGAAGAGCAGTACTTC. The encoded protein is CASSLLAGEEQYF. The chain employs TRBV7-9 and TRBJ2-7; TRBD1 is a possible D gene (6 bases). V gave up 2 bases and J gave up 7 bases, with 12 bases separating them. The CDR3 runs 13 residues. Germline V gene data show CDR1 as SEHNR and CDR2 as FQNEAQ (reference sequence).